The present T cell receptor beta chain was sequenced within a study of blood T cell repertoires in COVID-19 (dated by TCRdb to the early 2020s). Notes on the research overall: Samples covering the acute and convalescent phases of COVID-19 were provided by collaborators in the United States, Italy and Spain. The prospective study material was composed of cDNA or gDNA derived from T cells, B-cell-depleted T cells, or PBMCs. Subjects who had been exposed to COVID-19, were actively infected with it, or had recovered from it provided the deeply sampled blood TCRbeta repertoires that made up the dataset. The repertoires were released in a freely available public database intended as a resource for research on the immune response to SARS-CoV-2. Samples came from the ongoing ImmuneRACE study (first 160 participants) plus 1,254 subjects from 6 global collaborators. Nearly every sample came with metadata listing a de-identified subject ID, COVID-19 status, age in years and sex. Where available, HLA class I and class II types were taken from metadata supplied by the sample provider and were not determined by assay-based typing.

Whole blood was collected in K2EDTA tubes by collaborating institutions according to the institutions' own protocols. Collaborator samples were shipped for TCRbeta analysis as frozen whole blood, isolated PBMCs, or DNA extracted from either sample type. The CDR3 numbers 14 residues from cysteine through phenylalanine. Of all the DNA, just the CDR3 is kept, 42 bases in frame from base 1. Based on the germline V gene (reference sequence), the CDR1 and CDR2 sequences are LNHDA and SQIVND. V drops 7 bases and J drops 5 bases, leaving 15 bases in between. Points on this clone: Its target antigen remains unknown. Nothing much larger sits one base from this clone, and base qualities are not available.

What the authors observed across the whole study: Clinical and demographic metadata were provided uncurated, with the amount varying by source and participant.

The immunoSEQ Assay, a bias-controlled multiplex PCR, was used to amplify TCRbeta CDR3 regions from genomic DNA. The authors' pipeline ran thus. Within the assay, amplification of reference gene primers was used to estimate how many nucleated cells each sample contained. Sequence reads were collapsed and filtered to measure the absolute abundance of every unique TCRbeta CDR3 rearrangement. For each sample, productive Simpson clonality was calculated by taking the square root of Simpson's diversity index across productive rearrangements. TCRdb re-hosts the immuneACCESS table, in-frame sequences only. Its copies lack some clones; in the studies checked, an unresolved V gene accounts for under half of them, and the cause for the rest is not known. Clone size and V and J calls were adopted from that table, with D and trimming inferred from the DNA. This sample comprises some 100,000 clones, roughly 92% of them detected only once. The top ten hold roughly 6.4% of the sample.

This sequence originates from a woman aged 60-75 years with active COVID-19. Specimen: peripheral blood. The chain is made from TRBV19 and TRBJ2-1; the D gene is perhaps TRBD2, on 6 matching bases. The DNA reads as follows: TGTGCCAGTACCCAACTAGCTAGGAACAATGAGCAGTTCTTC. Its coded protein is CASTQLARNNEQFF.